Here is one T cell receptor (beta chain) with its context. This sample is drawn from a study of blood T cells in healthy people across ages. A J-beta primer mix and a sample-barcoded 5' primer were used in a second PCR of roughly 7 to 12 cycles. TCRdb ran MiXCR on the 5' RACE reads and lists one entry per CDR3 protein. The data contain under 950,000 distinct CDR3 sequences, 20% to 25% of them singletons. Donors gave roughly 10 milliliters of peripheral blood apiece. The CDR3 totals 14 residues. Germline CDR1 is MNHEY and CDR2 is SVGAGI. Trimming cost V 2 bases and J 2 bases, with 7 bases left between them.

This chain connects TRBV6-5 to TRBJ2-1; D is possibly TRBD1 (6 bases). The TCR sequence derives from a man between 65 and 85 years old in good health. Source material: blood. In DNA, the CDR3 is TGTGCCAGCAGTTACAGGGGGACCTACAATGAGCAGTTCTTC. Amino acids: CASSYRGTYNEQFF.